The T cell receptor beta chain under discussion was sequenced for a study of cytomegalovirus exposure and HLA in healthy donors. The trim removed 8 bases at V and 2 bases at J, leaving 12 bases unmatched. This CDR3 is built from 15 residues. Germline CDR1 MGHRA, CDR2 YSYEKL. The study's findings and limits: Later, an analysis showed that TCR beta chains associated with HLA were more clonally expanded than others that were equally common. It was about 150 TCR beta chains that were listed as cytomegalovirus-associated.

A remark on this clone: Its target is unknown.

PCR employed 60 Vbeta and 13 Jbeta primers. Only in-frame clones appear in the TCRdb table, and some are missing; sequencing was by immunoSEQ multiplex PCR. The sample records around 150,000 clones, approximately 84% being singletons. J is TRBJ2-7 and V is TRBV4-1; TRBD1 aligns across 7 bases. This sequence originates from a man between 18 and 29 years old in good health and CMV-seropositive. Sequenced input: PBMCs. DNA of the CDR3: TGCGCCAGCCGGCATCTCGAGACAGGGACCTACGAGCAGTACTTC. Translated: CASRHLETGTYEQYF.